These 16 T cell receptor beta chains were all obtained from the same sample, sequenced in a study of T cells after yellow fever vaccination. Each CDR3 protein is one row after TCRdb ran MiXCR on the 5' RACE reads. The data show some 320,000 distinct CDR3 sequences, with approximately 11% seen just once and about 3.5% held by the top ten. The material sequenced was CD4+ T cells sorted from PBMCs, taken 45 days after the yellow fever booster vaccination. These receptors originate from a young man who received the YFV17D yellow fever vaccine.

The chain links TRBV5-1 to TRBJ2-3; possible D gene TRBD2, 5 bases. With 4 bases removed from V and 4 bases from J, the gap between germline ends came to 16 bases. The V gene's germline CDR1 is SGHRS and CDR2 YFSETQ. The CDR3 has 15 residues. The CDR3 spells CASSLRTGSADTQYF. The CDR3 region has the DNA TGCGCCAGCAGCCTCAGAACGGGGAGCGCAGATACGCAGTATTTT.

About this clonotype itself: The junction differs from germline at one of its ends, possibly a read error. In nucleotides, the CDR3 is TGCGCCAGCAGCCGGTTGGCAGGAGGGACCGGGGAGCTTTTTTTT. Amino acid sequence: CASSRLAGGTGELFF. The chain carries TRBV4-3 and TRBJ2-2; possible D gene TRBD2, 6 bases. The CDR3 length is 15 residues. CDR1 and CDR2 (germline): LGHNA, YSLEER.

The chain couples TRBV10-2 to TRBJ1-1; D might be TRBD1 (6 bases). This CDR3 region has 15 residues. Looked up from germline, CDR1 is WSHSY and CDR2 is SAAADI. V lost 9 bases and J 2 bases, leaving 19 bases between the germline ends. In DNA, the CDR3 is TGCGCCAGATGGGAGAATCACAGGGTTAACACTGAAGCTTTCTTT. It yields the protein CARWENHRVNTEAFF.

The chain carries TRBV5-4 and TRBJ2-5; 10 nucleotides match TRBD2. This CDR3 region has 14 residues. The germline V gene has CDR1 SGHNT and CDR2 YYREEE (reference sequence). V dropped 4 bases and J dropped 2; count of bases not matched to a gene: 2. CDR3 amino acids: CASSRTSGQETQYF. The CDR3 DNA reads as TGTGCCAGCAGCCGGACTAGCGGACAAGAGACCCAGTACTTC.

This clonotype has more than one count but fewer than ten. Written as DNA, the CDR3 is TGTGCCAGCTCACCCACAGGGGGCTACCACGAGCAGTACTTC. Translating it yields CASSPTGGYHEQYF. The chain is built from TRBV18 and TRBJ2-7; 9 bases match TRBD1. The J segment lost 5 bases and the V segment lost 3 bases, leaving 5 bases of the junction unmatched. The CDR3 spans 14 residues. Germline assignment: CDR1 KGHSH and CDR2 LQKENI.

The sample holds one count of this clonotype. The chain recombines TRBV10-3 with TRBJ1-2; 7 nucleotides line up with TRBD1. V was pared by 6 bases and J by 4 bases, with 5 bases of the junction left unmatched. This CDR3 comprises 13 residues. Per the germline V gene, CDR1 is ENHRY and CDR2 is SYGVKD. The CDR3 loop reads CAIRVAGGYGYTF. CDR3 bases: TGTGCCATCAGGGTGGCAGGGGGCTATGGCTACACCTTC.

This clonotype appeared a few times. The chain combines TRBV28 with TRBJ1-2; D gene ambiguous. CDR3 size: 12 residues. Germline values: CDR1 MDHEN, CDR2 SYDVKM. V lost 6 bases to trimming and J lost 2 bases, with 7 bases between them. This chain's CDR3 is CASSSINYGYTF. The CDR3 bases are TGTGCCAGCAGCTCTATAAACTATGGCTACACCTTC.

The V and J genes are TRBV7-3 and TRBJ2-3; 9 nucleotides align to TRBD2. V lost 5 bases to trimming and J lost 2 bases; unmatched junction nucleotides: 14. This CDR3 has 18 amino acids. Germline V CDR1 and CDR2: SGHTA, FQGTGA. The CDR3 DNA reads as TGTGCCAGCAGCAACGGCTGGGGGCTAGCGGGGAACACAGATACGCAGTATTTT. Amino acid sequence: CASSNGWGLAGNTDTQYF.

Ten or more counts support this clonotype. The CDR3 DNA reads TGTGCCAGCAGTTCGAGTTCACCCCTCCACTTT. Encoded protein: CASSSSSPLHF. This sequence joins TRBV6-6 and TRBJ1-6; unclear D gene. The V gene's germline CDR1 is MNHNY and CDR2 SVGAGI (reference sequence). V was trimmed by 4 bases and J by 9 bases, leaving 4 bases between them. This CDR3 comprises 11 residues.

V and J are TRBV12-2 and TRBJ2-7; TRBD2, the table's D call, lacks a check against the DNA. TRBV12-2 is a pseudogene locus. The CDR3 consists of 15 residues. The CDR3 nucleotides read TGTGCAAGTCCCCCAGGGCCTAACGACCCCTACGAGCAGTACGTC. Residues: CASPPGPNDPYEQYV.

This clonotype was recorded at least ten times. This rearrangement joins TRBV12-3 or TRBV12-4 to TRBJ2-5; 8 bases agree with TRBD1. With V trimmed by 3 bases and J by 5 bases, 5 bases remained unmatched. The CDR3 runs to 14 residues. The CDR3 loop is CASSFMRQGETQYF. Written as DNA, the CDR3 is TGTGCCAGCAGTTTTATGAGACAGGGGGAGACCCAGTACTTC.

This clonotype was recorded at least ten times. This chain uses TRBV20-1 with TRBJ2-7; no clear D gene. Trimming took 0 bases from V and 6 from J, leaving 12 bases between them. CDR1 is DFQATT, CDR2 SNEGSKA, per germline (reference sequence). The CDR3 extends over 13 amino acids. This CDR3 reads CSAREHKTGEQYF. The DNA of the CDR3 is TGCAGTGCTAGAGAACATAAGACGGGCGAGCAGTACTTC.

This clonotype was observed at least ten times. J is TRBJ2-3 and V is TRBV29-1, with 12 bases aligning to TRBD2. Germline V gives CDR1 SQVTM, CDR2 ANQGSEA. Losses at the gene ends were 5 bases for V and 7 bases for J; bases not matched to a gene: 7. The CDR3 totals 14 residues. In DNA, the CDR3 is TGCAGCGTTCGACTAGCGGGGGACTCCCATACGCAGTATTTT. It translates to CSVRLAGDSHTQYF.

This clonotype came up a few times. The V call is TRBV7-2, the J call TRBJ2-3, with 9 bases aligning to TRBD2. The germline V gene encodes CDR1 SGHTA and CDR2 FQGNSA. The CDR3 spans 17 residues. Unmatched junction bases numbered 14, after V lost 5 bases and J lost 5 bases. The CDR3 DNA follows: TGTGCCAGCAGCCTGACTGGCGGGGGGGCAGGGGAAGATACGCAGTATTTT. Its protein is CASSLTGGGAGEDTQYF.

The DNA of the CDR3 is TGTGCCACCCAAGCGGGGGGACACACCGGGGAGCTGTTTTTT. Protein product: CATQAGGHTGELFF. The V and J genes are TRBV12-3 or TRBV12-4 and TRBJ2-2; 9 bases line up with TRBD2. This CDR3 has 14 amino acids. Losses at the gene ends were 10 bases for V and 3 bases for J; bases not matched to a gene: 6.

This clonotype was detected only a few times. The genes are TRBV5-1 and TRBJ2-3; D gene uncertain. CDR3 length: 13 amino acids. In germline, CDR1 is SGHRS, CDR2 YFSETQ. With 5 bases removed from V and 2 bases from J, the gap between germline ends came to 9 bases. CDR3 protein: CASRVRDTDTQYF. The CDR3 region has the DNA TGCGCCAGCAGGGTTAGGGACACAGATACGCAGTATTTT.